The 20 T cell receptor beta chains below were found in one sample sequenced in a study of blood T cell repertoires in COVID-19. Clones were sequenced by immunoSEQ multiplex PCR, and TCRdb holds only the in-frame ones, with some missing. This sample carries tens of thousands of clones, around 87% of them seen once, and the ten largest clones take around 5%. Specimen: peripheral blood. These receptor sequences come from a man in his forties or fifties with acute or convalescent COVID-19.

The CDR3 DNA reads TGTGCCACCAGCAGAGTGCCCAGTTACTATGGCTACACCTTC. Its protein product is CATSRVPSYYGYTF. The chain employs TRBV15 and TRBJ1-2; D is ambiguous. V lost 1 base and J lost 3, with 9 bases in between. Germline values: CDR1 LNHNV, CDR2 YYDKDF (reference sequence). This CDR3 has 14 amino acids. The complete variable domain, with remaining parts taken from reference TRBV15 and TRBJ1-2, reads DAMVIQNPRYQVTQFGKPVTLSCSQTLNHNVMYWYQQKSSQAPKLLFHYYDKDFNNEADTPDNFQSRRPNTSFCFLDIRSPGLGDTAMYLCATSRVPSYYGYTFGSGTRLTVV.

The rearrangement links TRBV6-2 or TRBV6-3 to TRBJ2-7; 7 bases line up with TRBD2. CDR1 and CDR2 (germline): MNHEY, SVGEGT. V gave up 1 base and J gave up 4 bases; unmatched junction bases: 1. The CDR3 covers 13 residues. The CDR3 spells CASSYFGGYEQYF. CDR3 nucleotide sequence: TGTGCCAGCAGTTACTTCGGGGGGTACGAGCAGTACTTC.

This clone was counted once. The chain is built from TRBV3-1 (or the pseudogene TRBV3-2) and TRBJ2-1; 10 positions match TRBD1. There are 13 residues in the CDR3. The germline gives CDR1 LGHDT, CDR2 YNNKEL (reference sequence). V lost 6 bases to trimming and J lost 9 bases; unmatched junction nucleotides: 5. The CDR3 reads CASSGQGGGEQFF. The CDR3 DNA reads as TGTGCCAGCAGTGGACAGGGGGGCGGTGAGCAGTTCTTC.

This clone occurred once. The chain joins TRBV30 to TRBJ1-1; possibly TRBD1 for D (5 bases). The germline V gene has CDR1 GTSNPN and CDR2 SVGIG (reference sequence). V gave up 4 bases and J gave up 0 bases, with 18 bases separating them. This CDR3 is 16 amino acids long. The CDR3: CAWMGRDYTMNTEAFF. CDR3 nucleotide sequence: TGTGCCTGGATGGGCAGGGACTACACCATGAACACTGAAGCTTTCTTT.

The genes are TRBV6-2 or TRBV6-3 and TRBJ1-5, with 11 bases that match TRBD1. Germline CDR1 and CDR2: MNHEY and SVGEGT. V dropped 2 bases and J dropped 4; count of bases not matched to a gene: 7. CDR3 length equals 17 residues. Here the CDR3 reads CASSYVWDRGENQPQHF. CDR3 DNA: TGTGCCAGCAGTTACGTCTGGGACAGGGGGGAAAATCAGCCCCAGCATTTT.

The chain employs TRBV3-1 (or the pseudogene TRBV3-2) and TRBJ1-1; D may be TRBD1 (5 bases). Germline V gene data show CDR1 as LGHDT and CDR2 as YNNKEL (reference sequence). This CDR3 contains 14 residues. V lost 4 bases and J 3 bases, leaving 12 bases between the germline ends. The CDR3 sequence is CASSLGVRDTEAFF. The CDR3 nucleotides read TGTGCCAGCAGCCTAGGGGTTCGGGACACTGAAGCTTTCTTT.

V usage is TRBV11-2 and J usage is TRBJ1-1, with TRBD1 matching over 7 bases. V lost 5 bases and J lost 1; bases outside the gene matches: 7. The CDR3 length is 15 residues. Germline V gene lookup returns CDR1 SGHAT and CDR2 FQNNGV. CDR3 sequence reads: CASSPDRDRNTEAFF. CDR3 in DNA: TGTGCCAGCAGCCCCGACCGGGACAGGAACACTGAAGCTTTCTTT.

The rearrangement links TRBV7-8 to TRBJ1-1, with D uncertain. V shed 3 bases and J shed 1 base, with 12 bases lying between them. The CDR3 contains 15 residues. Germline assignment: CDR1 SGHVS and CDR2 FQNEAQ. The CDR3 loop reads CASSFNVGPNTEAFF. CDR3 DNA sequence: TGTGCCAGCAGCTTTAACGTGGGCCCGAACACTGAAGCTTTCTTT.

J is TRBJ2-2 and V is TRBV6-5; TRBD1 agrees at 7 bases. With 4 bases clipped from V and 5 bases from J, the junction kept 7 bases outside the gene matches. The CDR3 sequence is 15 residues long. Germline lookup yields CDR1 MNHEY and CDR2 SVGAGI. The CDR3 loop reads CASSSSLQGTGELFF. CDR3 coding DNA: TGTGCCAGCAGTTCTAGTTTACAGGGGACCGGGGAGCTGTTTTTT.

This chain links TRBV6-2 or TRBV6-3 with TRBJ1-5; no reliable D call. Trimming removed 2 bases at V and 0 bases at J, with 8 bases between. CDR1 and CDR2 (germline): MNHEY, SVGEGT. CDR3 length: 15 residues. CDR3 sequence reads: CASSYGYSSNQPQHF. The CDR3 DNA follows: TGTGCCAGCAGTTACGGGTACAGTAGCAATCAGCCCCAGCATTTT.

The chain recombines TRBV6-6 with TRBJ1-6, with 7 bases lining up with TRBD1. CDR3 length: 16 amino acids. With 6 bases clipped from V and 10 bases from J, the junction kept 15 bases outside the gene matches. Germline V gives CDR1 MNHNY, CDR2 SVGAGI (reference sequence). CDR3 in DNA: TGTGCCAGCAGACTTAACAACAGGGGACTGTCATCACCCCTCCACTTT. Translating it yields CASRLNNRGLSSPLHF.

J is TRBJ1-2 and V is TRBV14, with D hard to call. This CDR3 has 15 amino acids. Germline V gene data show CDR1 as SGHDN and CDR2 as FVKESK. V gave up 1 base and J gave up 2 bases, with 11 bases separating them. Here the CDR3 DNA reads TGTGCCAGCAGCCAAGGTTTCAGGATCAACTATGGCTACACCTTC. Encoded protein: CASSQGFRINYGYTF.

The rearrangement uses TRBV6-4 and TRBJ2-1, with 10 nucleotides matching TRBD2. V was pared by 6 bases and J by 1 base, with 3 bases of the junction left unmatched. The V gene's germline CDR1 is MRHNA and CDR2 SNTAGT. CDR3 size: 15 residues. In nucleotides, the CDR3 is TGTGCCAGCAGCATGACTAGCGGGTCCTACAATGAGCAGTTCTTC. Amino acid sequence: CASSMTSGSYNEQFF.

J is TRBJ1-2 and V is TRBV12-3 or TRBV12-4, with D unclear. Trimming took off 8 bases at V and 8 bases at J, with 15 bases between the two ends. The CDR3 length is 12 residues. Here the CDR3 DNA reads TGTGCCAGCGGGCGGGCGCAGGACGGCTACACCTTC. Its translation is CASGRAQDGYTF.

Only one count was recorded for this clone. The chain employs TRBV5-4 and TRBJ2-3; 9 bases map to TRBD1. CDR3 size: 14 residues. Germline loops: CDR1 SGHNT, CDR2 YYREEE (reference sequence). Trimming removed 5 bases from V and 3 bases from J; junction bases left unmatched: 4. The CDR3 nucleotides are TGTGCCAGCAGACAAGACAGGGGGACAGATACGCAGTATTTT. Translating it yields CASRQDRGTDTQYF.

This chain's CDR3 is CAIAEGDQEYF. CDR3 DNA: TGTGCCATCGCCGAGGGGGACCAAGAGTACTTC. The chain has TRBV10-3 and TRBJ2-5; a weak D match, TRBD1 (6 bases). V was pared by 8 bases and J by 12 bases, with 16 bases between. The CDR3 loop spans 11 amino acids. Germline CDR1 and CDR2: ENHRY and SYGVKD.

This clone was found a few times. The genes are TRBV6-4 and TRBJ1-4; the D gene is possibly TRBD1 (5 bases). Trimming shortened V by 0 bases and J by 2 bases, and 10 bases separated the two germline ends. Germline-derived CDR1 and CDR2 are MRHNA and SNTAGT. The CDR3 has 16 residues. The CDR3 loop is CASSDSEKGTNEKLFF. The CDR3 DNA sequence: TGTGCCAGCAGTGACTCGGAAAAGGGGACTAATGAAAAACTGTTTTTT.

In its sample, this clone was seen a few times. The chain joins TRBV4-2 to TRBJ2-7; D is possibly TRBD2 (6 bases). CDR1 is LGHNA, CDR2 YNFKEQ, per germline. CDR3 length equals 14 residues. V was trimmed by 4 bases and J by 7 bases, leaving 17 bases between them. The CDR3 here is CASSPSREPGEQYF. CDR3 nucleotides: TGTGCCAGCAGCCCCTCTCGGGAGCCGGGGGAGCAGTACTTC.

The V and J genes are TRBV30 and TRBJ1-4; D may be TRBD1 (5 bases). Between the trimmed V and J ends, which lost 0 bases and 7 bases, there was a span of 15 bases. Germline V gives CDR1 GTSNPN, CDR2 SVGIG (reference sequence). The CDR3 is 15 amino acids. The CDR3 DNA reads as TGTGCCTGGAGTGTACTCGGGGGGAGCCTTGAAAAACTGTTTTTT. Its protein product is CAWSVLGGSLEKLFF.

The chain carries TRBV6-5 and TRBJ2-3, with 12 bases matching TRBD2. Germline loops: CDR1 MNHEY, CDR2 SVGAGI. J lost 4 bases, V lost 5 bases, and 4 bases had no gene match. This CDR3 is 15 amino acids long. CDR3 loop: CASSPTSGGPDTQYF. The CDR3 DNA sequence: TGTGCCAGCAGTCCGACTAGCGGGGGCCCAGATACGCAGTATTTT.